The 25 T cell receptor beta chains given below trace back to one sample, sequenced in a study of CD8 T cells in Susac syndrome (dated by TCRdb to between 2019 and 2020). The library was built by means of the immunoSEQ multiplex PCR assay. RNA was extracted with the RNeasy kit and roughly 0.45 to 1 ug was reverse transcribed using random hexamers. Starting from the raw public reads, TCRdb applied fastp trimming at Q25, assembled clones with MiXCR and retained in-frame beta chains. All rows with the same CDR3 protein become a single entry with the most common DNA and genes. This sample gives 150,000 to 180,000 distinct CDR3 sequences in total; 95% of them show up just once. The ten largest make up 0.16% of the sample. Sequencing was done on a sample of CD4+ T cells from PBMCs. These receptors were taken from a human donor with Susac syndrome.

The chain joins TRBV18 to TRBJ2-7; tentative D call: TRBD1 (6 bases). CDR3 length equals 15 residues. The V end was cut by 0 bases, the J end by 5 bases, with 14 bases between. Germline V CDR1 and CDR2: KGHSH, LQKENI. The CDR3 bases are TGTGCCAGCTCACCACCGGGCGGCTCAGGGGACGAGCAGTACTTC. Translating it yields CASSPPGGSGDEQYF.

The CDR3 DNA reads TGTGCCAGCAGTTCGCTCGGGGGGCCCACAGATACGCAGTATTTT. Translated, it gives CASSSLGGPTDTQYF. The chain employs TRBV5-6 and TRBJ2-3; a possible D gene is TRBD2 (7 bases). V was cut by 5 bases and J by 2 bases, with 15 bases left in between. CDR1 and CDR2 from the germline V gene are SGHDT and YYEEEE. The CDR3 consists of 15 residues. Drawing the rest from reference TRBV5-6 and TRBJ2-3, the complete variable domain is DAGVTQSPTHLIKTRGQQVTLRCSPKSGHDTVSWYQQALGQGPQFIFQYYEEEERQRGNFPDRFSGHQFPNYSSELNVNALLLGDSALYLCASSSLGGPTDTQYFGPGTRLTVL.

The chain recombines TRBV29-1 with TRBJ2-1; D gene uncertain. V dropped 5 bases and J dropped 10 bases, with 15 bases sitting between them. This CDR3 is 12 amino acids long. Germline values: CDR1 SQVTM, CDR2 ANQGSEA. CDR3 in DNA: TGCAGCGTTCGAGAGCAGCGACCCGAGCAGTTCTTC. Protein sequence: CSVREQRPEQFF.

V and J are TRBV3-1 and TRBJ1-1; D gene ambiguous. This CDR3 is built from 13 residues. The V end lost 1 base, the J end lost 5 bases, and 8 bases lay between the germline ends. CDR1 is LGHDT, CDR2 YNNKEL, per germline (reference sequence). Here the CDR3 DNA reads TGTGCCAGCAGCCAAGTAGTGGGAACTGAAGCTTTCTTT. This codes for CASSQVVGTEAFF.

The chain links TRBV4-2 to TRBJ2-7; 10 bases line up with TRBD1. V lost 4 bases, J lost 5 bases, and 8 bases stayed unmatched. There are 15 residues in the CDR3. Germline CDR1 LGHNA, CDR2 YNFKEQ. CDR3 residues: CASSLRQGANDEQYF. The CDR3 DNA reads TGTGCCAGCAGCCTCCGACAGGGGGCTAACGACGAGCAGTACTTC.

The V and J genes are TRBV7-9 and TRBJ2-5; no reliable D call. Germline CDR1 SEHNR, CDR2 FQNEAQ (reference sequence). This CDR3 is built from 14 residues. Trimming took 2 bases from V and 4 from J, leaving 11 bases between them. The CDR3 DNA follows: TGTGCCAGCAGCTTAATAAACGTCGGAGAGACCCAGTACTTC. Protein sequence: CASSLINVGETQYF.

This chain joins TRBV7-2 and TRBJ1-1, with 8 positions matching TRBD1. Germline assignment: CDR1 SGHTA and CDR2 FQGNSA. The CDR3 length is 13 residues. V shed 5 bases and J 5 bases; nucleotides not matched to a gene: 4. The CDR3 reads CASSTNRGTEAFF. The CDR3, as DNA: TGTGCCAGCAGCACTAACAGGGGGACTGAAGCTTTCTTT.

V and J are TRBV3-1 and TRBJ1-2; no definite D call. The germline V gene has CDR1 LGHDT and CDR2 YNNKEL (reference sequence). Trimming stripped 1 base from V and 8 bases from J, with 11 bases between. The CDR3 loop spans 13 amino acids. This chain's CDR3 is CASSQGEGGGYTF. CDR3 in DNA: TGTGCCAGCAGCCAAGGTGAAGGAGGGGGCTACACCTTC.

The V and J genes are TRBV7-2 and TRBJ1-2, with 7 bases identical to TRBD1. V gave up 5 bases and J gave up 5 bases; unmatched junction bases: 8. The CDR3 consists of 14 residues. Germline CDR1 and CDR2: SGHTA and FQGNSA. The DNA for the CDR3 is TGTGCCAGCAGCCCCGCGACCAGGGGGTATGGCTACACCTTC. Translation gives CASSPATRGYGYTF.

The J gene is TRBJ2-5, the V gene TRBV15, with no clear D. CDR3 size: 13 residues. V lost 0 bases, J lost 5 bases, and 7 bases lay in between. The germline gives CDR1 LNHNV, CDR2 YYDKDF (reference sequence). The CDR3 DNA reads TGTGCCACCAGCAGAGATAAGATTGAGACCCAGTACTTC. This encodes CATSRDKIETQYF.

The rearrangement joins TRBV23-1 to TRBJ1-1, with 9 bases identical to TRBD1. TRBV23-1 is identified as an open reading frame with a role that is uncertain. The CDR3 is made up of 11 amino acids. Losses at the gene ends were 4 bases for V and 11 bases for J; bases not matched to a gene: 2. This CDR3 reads CASSPDRGAFF. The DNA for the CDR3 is TGCGCCAGCAGTCCCGACAGGGGGGCTTTCTTT.

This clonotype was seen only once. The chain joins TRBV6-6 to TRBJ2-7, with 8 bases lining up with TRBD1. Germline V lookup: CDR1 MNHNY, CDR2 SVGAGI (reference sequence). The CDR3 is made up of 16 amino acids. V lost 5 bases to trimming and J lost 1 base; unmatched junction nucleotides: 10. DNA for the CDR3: TGTGCCAGCAGTCCCTTCGGACAGGGTAAATCCTACGAGCAGTACTTC. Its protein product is CASSPFGQGKSYEQYF.

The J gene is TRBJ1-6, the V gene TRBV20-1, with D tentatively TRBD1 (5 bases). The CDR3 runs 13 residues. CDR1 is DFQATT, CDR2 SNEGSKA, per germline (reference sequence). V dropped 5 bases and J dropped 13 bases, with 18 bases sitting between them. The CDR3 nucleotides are TGCAGTGCTCAGGGCCAGCAGGAACGGCCCCTCCACTTT. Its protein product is CSAQGQQERPLHF.

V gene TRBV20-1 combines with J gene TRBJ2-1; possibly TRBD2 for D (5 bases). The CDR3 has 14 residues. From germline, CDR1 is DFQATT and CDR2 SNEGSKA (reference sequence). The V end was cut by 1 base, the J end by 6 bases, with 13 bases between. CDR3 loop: CSARVARTVNEQFF. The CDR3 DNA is TGCAGTGCTAGAGTCGCGAGGACTGTCAATGAGCAGTTCTTC.

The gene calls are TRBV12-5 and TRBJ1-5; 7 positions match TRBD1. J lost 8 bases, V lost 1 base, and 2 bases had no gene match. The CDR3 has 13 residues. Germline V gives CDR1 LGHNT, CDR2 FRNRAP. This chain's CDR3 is CASGLGDSKPQHF. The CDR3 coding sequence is TGTGCTAGTGGTTTGGGGGACAGTAAGCCCCAGCATTTT.

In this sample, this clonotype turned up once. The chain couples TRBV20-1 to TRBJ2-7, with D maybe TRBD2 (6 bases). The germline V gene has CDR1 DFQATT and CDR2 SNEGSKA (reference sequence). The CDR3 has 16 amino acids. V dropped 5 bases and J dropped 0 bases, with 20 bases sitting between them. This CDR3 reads CSALATQGSSSYEQYF. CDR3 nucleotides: TGCAGTGCTCTAGCGACCCAGGGATCCTCCTCCTACGAGCAGTACTTC.

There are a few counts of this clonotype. Here the CDR3 DNA reads TGCGCCAGCAGCCGAAGAGGGACAGGGGTAAACACTGAAGCTTTCTTT. Its protein product is CASSRRGTGVNTEAFF. This sequence joins TRBV5-1 and TRBJ1-1; 10 bases are shared with TRBD1. The CDR3 consists of 16 residues. Losses at the gene ends were 4 bases for V and 2 bases for J; bases not matched to a gene: 8. CDR1 and CDR2 (germline): SGHRS, YFSETQ.

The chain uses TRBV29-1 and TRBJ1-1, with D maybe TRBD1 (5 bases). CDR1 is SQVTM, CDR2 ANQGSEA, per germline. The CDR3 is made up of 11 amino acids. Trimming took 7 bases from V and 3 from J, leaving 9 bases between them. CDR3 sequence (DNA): TGCAGCGGGCGGGGACACACTGAAGCTTTCTTT. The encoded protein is CSGRGHTEAFF.

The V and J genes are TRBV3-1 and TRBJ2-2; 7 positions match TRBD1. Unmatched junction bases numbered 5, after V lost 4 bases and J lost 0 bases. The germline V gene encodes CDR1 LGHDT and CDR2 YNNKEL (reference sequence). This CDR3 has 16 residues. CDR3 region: CASSRRTGTNTGELFF. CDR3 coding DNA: TGTGCCAGCAGCCGTCGGACAGGAACGAACACCGGGGAGCTGTTTTTT.

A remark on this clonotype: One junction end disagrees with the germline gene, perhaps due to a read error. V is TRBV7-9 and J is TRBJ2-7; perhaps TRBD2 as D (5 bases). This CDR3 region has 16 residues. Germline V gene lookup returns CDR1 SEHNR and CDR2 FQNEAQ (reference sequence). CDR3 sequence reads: CASSLASGYRSYEQYF. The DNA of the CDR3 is TGTGCCAGCAGCCTAGCATCAGGCTATCGATCCTACGAGCAGTACTTC.

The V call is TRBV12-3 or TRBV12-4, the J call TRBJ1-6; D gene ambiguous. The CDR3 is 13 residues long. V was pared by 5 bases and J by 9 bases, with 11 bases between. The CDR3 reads CASSNRESSPLHF. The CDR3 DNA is TGTGCCAGCAGTAACAGAGAGTCTTCACCCCTCCACTTT.

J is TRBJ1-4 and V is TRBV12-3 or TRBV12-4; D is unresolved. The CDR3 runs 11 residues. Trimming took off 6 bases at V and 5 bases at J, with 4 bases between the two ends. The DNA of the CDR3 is TGTGCCAGCAGCCTAAATGAAAAACTGTTTTTT. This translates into CASSLNEKLFF.

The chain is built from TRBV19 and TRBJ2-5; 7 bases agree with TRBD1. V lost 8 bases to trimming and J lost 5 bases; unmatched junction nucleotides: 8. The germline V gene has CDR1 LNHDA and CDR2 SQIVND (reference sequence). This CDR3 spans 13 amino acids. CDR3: CASSWGQLETQYF. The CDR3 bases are TGTGCCAGTTCCTGGGGACAGCTGGAGACCCAGTACTTC.

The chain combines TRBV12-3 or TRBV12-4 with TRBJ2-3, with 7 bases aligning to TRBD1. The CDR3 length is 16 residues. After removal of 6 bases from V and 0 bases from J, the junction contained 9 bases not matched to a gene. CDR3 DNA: TGTGCCAGCAGAAAACGACAGGGATCTAGCACAGATACGCAGTATTTT. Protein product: CASRKRQGSSTDTQYF.

The CDR3 here is CASSPGPNSPLHF. The CDR3 DNA reads TGTGCCAGCAGCCCTGGGCCGAATTCACCCCTCCACTTT. The chain couples TRBV7-7 to TRBJ1-6; D is ambiguous. This CDR3 comprises 13 residues. The V gene lost 5 bases and the J gene lost 7 bases, with 9 bases spanning the gap. Germline V gives CDR1 SSHAT, CDR2 FNYEAQ (reference sequence).